Listed here is a single T cell receptor (beta chain). Its antigen is unknown. No much larger clonotype is one base removed from it; base qualities were not supplied. This sample was included in a study of human T cells and chemical hapten exposure (dated by TCRdb to the early 2020s). In terms of the full investigation: For sensitization, 2% DPC in acetone was applied to a roughly 2 cm by roughly 2 cm area of upper inner arm skin. Weekly therapeutic DPC doses were additionally applied to the scalp of patients throughout the roughly 22-week study period. Patch testing was done on the upper back using Finn chambers containing 0.01% DPC, and results were scored after 6 days according to International Contact Dermatitis Research Group standards. Most of the patients in the cohort were female, and the cohort covered alopecia areata with under or over 50% scalp involvement, alopecia totalis and alopecia universalis. The libraries were sequenced as a pool, and the TCR yield per sample differed mostly because of small variations in library volumes within the pool. The study tracked peripheral blood TCR repertoire changes in vivo during primary and secondary sensitization to the hapten diphenylcyclopropenone (DPC) in alopecia patients. Blood was sampled from patients pre-sensitization (week 0) and at 2, 6 and about 24 weeks after DPC sensitization. Blood for TCR sequencing was provided by twenty-nine alopecia patients at one to four time points (pre-sensitization, 2, 6 and 24 weeks).

The sample's time point label, in plain terms: pre-sensitization, week 0. The treatment or condition tag for this specimen amounts to: therapeutic diphenylcyclopropenone sensitization with weekly scalp DPC. Blood at each patch-test visit was drawn before the patch test was applied. Patients were eligible if aged 18 to 70, diagnosed with alopecia and judged suitable for DPC therapy, and pregnant patients were excluded. Total RNA was extracted from unfractionated whole blood that had been collected in Tempus Blood RNA tubes. The method was RACE. TCRdb lists the instrument as NextSeq 500. During library preparation, unique molecular identifiers were attached to individual cDNA molecules so that TCRs could be counted in a quantitative, reproducible way. Each blood RNA sample was used to sequence both TCR alpha and TCR beta chains. As for the original processing: A median of roughly 98,000 TCRs per sample was observed, with a range of about 23,224 to 700,000. The Decombinator software suite was used to annotate V, J and CDR3 in the TCR reads. Every sample was subsampled to the same number of TCRs (28,000) for the PS versus PT1 abundance plots. TCRs were defined as expanded if absent before sensitization and observed at least eight times at the 2-week time point. Clones were called with MiXCR by TCRdb after fastp trimmed the public reads at Q25, and only in-frame beta chains were retained. Rows with a matching CDR3 protein are joined into one entry that keeps the most common DNA and genes. The V and J calls shown here were made by TCRdb, not taken from the authors' results. The sample yields about 120,000 distinct CDR3 sequences; less than 15% were counted once. Clones ranked in the top ten supply approximately 3% of the sample.

V was cut back by 5 bases and J by 0 bases, leaving a gap of 20 bases between them. Based on the germline V gene, the CDR1 and CDR2 sequences are SGHTA and FQGNSA. The CDR3 sequence holds 19 residues, the cysteine and phenylalanine included. Left in the record is the CDR3 DNA by itself, 57 bases read in frame from the first base. The research as a whole found: Repeated subsampling changed both the strength of the expansion versus patch-test correlation and the threshold at which the correlation became significant. Patch test score was positively correlated with the number of PT1 expanded TCRs, with significance at thresholds 8, 16 and 32 but not at 4. The number of TCRs above 1 in 1000 frequency did not change with DPC sensitization; there was no evidence of global repertoire structure alterations. Alopecia, a presumed autoimmune disease, was present in all patients, so the immune response of the patients might differ from that of healthy individuals. Significantly more large CDR3 similarity clusters were formed by expanded TCRs than by pre-sensitization or healthy control sets, consistent with antigen-driven responses.

The source was whole blood, collected in connection with sensitization to the hapten diphenylcyclopropenone (DPC). This receptor was identified in a young woman with alopecia areata. Some clones in this sample may be carry-over from other donors' samples. The rearranged chain carries TRBV7-2 and TRBJ2-6; TRBD2 could be the D gene, as 5 bases match. The bases are TGTGCCAGCAGCCCACTACGGGGTCTTACCTTCTCTGGGGCCAACGTCCTGACTTTC. The translation is CASSPLRGLTFSGANVLTF.